The clone carrying this T cell receptor (beta chain) appeared once. CDR1 is SGHDN, CDR2 FVKESK, per germline. The CDR3 is made up of 19 amino acids. J gave up 1 base and V 2 bases, and 14 bases lay outside the gene matches. Original analysis: Nucleated cell number was recorded as an estimate derived from reference gene primer amplification. The data were produced by immunoSEQ multiplex PCR, yet TCRdb's version contains in-frame clones alone and is incomplete. Clone size and the V and J calls come from that table; the DNA yielded D and trimming. In the table there are about 210,000 clones, almost 90% of which are singletons. This sample was taken from a study of blood T cell repertoires in COVID-19. As for the study in general: The United States, Italy and Spain provided the acute and convalescent COVID-19 samples. PBMCs, B-cell-depleted T cells, or T cells were the source of the cDNA or gDNA that made up the material.

This TCR derives from a man younger than 30 with active or convalescent COVID-19. The sequencing sample was made of peripheral blood. The chain links TRBV14 to TRBJ2-1, with 7 bases matching TRBD1. The CDR3 nucleotides read TGTGCCAGCAGCCAAACCAAGGGGGCAACAGAAGGATCCTACAATGAGCAGTTCTTC. Protein product: CASSQTKGATEGSYNEQFF.